This TCR beta chain originates from a study of graft-versus-host responses after intestinal transplantation. About the study: Recipients had multivisceral, liver-intestinal, or isolated intestinal transplants.

From germline, CDR1 is SGHTA and CDR2 FQGTGA. The V gene end was trimmed by 5 bases and the J gene end by 4 bases; junction bases not matched to a gene: 13. This CDR3 is 17 amino acids long. Here immunoSEQ multiplex PCR was the method, and the copy in TCRdb shows in-frame clones only, minus some. The sample holds nearly 100,000 clones, about nine tenths seen once. Points on this clone: What it binds is unknown.

Study conclusions and caveats: Recipient bone marrow held GvH clones, some seen earlier in ileum or blood. Some patients had graft-donor T cell macrochimerism. In their allografts, the ratios of graft-versus-host to host-versus-graft T cell clones were high.

The rearrangement uses TRBV7-3 and TRBJ2-3; 9 nucleotides line up with TRBD1. The clonotype originates from a human patient who received an intestinal transplant, so some T cells may come from the graft donor. Source: PBMCs, taken about 450 days after intestinal transplant. This CDR3 is CASSLRGQGGSADTQYF. The CDR3 DNA is TGTGCCAGCAGCCTACGGGGACAGGGTGGTTCCGCAGATACGCAGTATTTT.